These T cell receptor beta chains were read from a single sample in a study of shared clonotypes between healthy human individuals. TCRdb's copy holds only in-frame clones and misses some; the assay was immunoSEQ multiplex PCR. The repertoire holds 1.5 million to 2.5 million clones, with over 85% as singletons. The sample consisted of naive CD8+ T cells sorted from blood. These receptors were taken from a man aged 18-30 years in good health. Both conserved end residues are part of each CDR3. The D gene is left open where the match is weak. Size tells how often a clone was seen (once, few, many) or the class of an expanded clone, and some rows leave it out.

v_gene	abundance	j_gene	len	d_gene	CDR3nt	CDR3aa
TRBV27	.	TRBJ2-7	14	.	TGTGCCAGCTCCCTGAGCGGGAAAGGGGGTGAGCAGTACTTC	CASSLSGKGGEQYF
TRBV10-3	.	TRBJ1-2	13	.	TGTGCCACAAGGGCCGAGTTGGCCTATGGCTACACCTTC	CATRAELAYGYTF
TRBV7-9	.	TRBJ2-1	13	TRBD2	TGTGCCAGCAGCTTTCGGGAGGGCCACGAGCAGTTCTTC	CASSFREGHEQFF
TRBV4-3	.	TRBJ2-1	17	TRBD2	TGCGCCAGCAGCCAAGACGCTAGCGGGAGGGTTTTGAATGAGCAGTTCTTC	CASSQDASGRVLNEQFF
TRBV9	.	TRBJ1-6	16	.	TGTGCCAGCACCGAAGACAGTCCAAACTATAATTCACCCCTCCACTTT	CASTEDSPNYNSPLHF
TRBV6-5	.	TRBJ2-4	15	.	TGTGCCAGCAGTCAATATGACAGCGTCAAAAACATTCAGTACTTC	CASSQYDSVKNIQYF
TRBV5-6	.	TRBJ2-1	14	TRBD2	TGTGCCAGCAGCTTGATAGCGGGAGAAAACGAGCAGTTCTTC	CASSLIAGENEQFF
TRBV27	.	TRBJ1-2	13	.	TGTGCCAGCAGTTTATCGAGGTCAGTTGGCTACACCTTC	CASSLSRSVGYTF
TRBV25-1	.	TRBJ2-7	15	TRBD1	TGTGCCAGCAGTGAATACGCACAGGGGCTCTACGAGCAGTACTTC	CASSEYAQGLYEQYF
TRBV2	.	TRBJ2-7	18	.	TGTGCCAGCAGTGAAGCCATCCCGGGTTCAGAACTGGGGATAGAGCAGTACTTC	CASSEAIPGSELGIEQYF
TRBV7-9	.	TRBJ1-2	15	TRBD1	TGTGCCAGCAGCTTAGTAAAAGGGGACAGCTATGGCTACACCTTC	CASSLVKGDSYGYTF
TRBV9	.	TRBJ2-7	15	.	TGTGCCAGCAGCGTAGGGTCAGGCCAACTATACGAGCAGTACTTC	CASSVGSGQLYEQYF
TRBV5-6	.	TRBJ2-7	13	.	TGTGCCAGCAGCTTGGTCACCTTCTACGAGCAGTACTTC	CASSLVTFYEQYF
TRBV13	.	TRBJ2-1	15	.	TGTGCCAGCAGCTCCGGGGGAGCGGTCCACAATGAGCAGTTCTTC	CASSSGGAVHNEQFF
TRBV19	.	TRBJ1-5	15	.	TGTGCCAGTAGTATAGATGCCGGGGGCGGTCAGCCCCAGCATTTT	CASSIDAGGGQPQHF
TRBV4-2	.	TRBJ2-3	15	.	TGTGCCAGCAGCCACGGAAGGGAAGGGACAGATACGCAGTATTTT	CASSHGREGTDTQYF
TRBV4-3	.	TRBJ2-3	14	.	TGCGCCAGCAGCCATCTCGAGGGCACAGATACGCAGTATTTT	CASSHLEGTDTQYF
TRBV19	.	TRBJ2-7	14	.	TGTGCCAGTAGTTTAAGGGACGGTTCCTACGAGCAGTACTTC	CASSLRDGSYEQYF
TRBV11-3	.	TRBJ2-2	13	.	TGTGCCAGCAGCTTAATAAACACCGGGGAGCTGTTTTTT	CASSLINTGELFF
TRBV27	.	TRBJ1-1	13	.	TGTGCCAGCAGTTGGGGGGCCGCCACTGAAGCTTTCTTT	CASSWGAATEAFF
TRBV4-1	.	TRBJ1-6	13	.	TGCGCCAGCGGGGACACCTTAGATTCACCCCTCCACTTT	CASGDTLDSPLHF
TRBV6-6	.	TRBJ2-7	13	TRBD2	TGTGCCAGTGGACGCGGGGGAGATTACGAGCAGTACTTC	CASGRGGDYEQYF
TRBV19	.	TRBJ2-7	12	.	TGTGCCAGCCGGGACACACTCTACGAGCAGTACTTC	CASRDTLYEQYF
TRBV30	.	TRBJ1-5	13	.	TGTGCCTGGAGTAATGTGAGCAATCAGCCCCAGCATTTT	CAWSNVSNQPQHF
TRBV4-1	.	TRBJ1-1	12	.	TGCGCCAGCAGCCAAGGGAGGAGTGAGGCTTTCTTT	CASSQGRSEAFF
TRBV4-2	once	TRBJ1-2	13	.	TGTGCCAGCAGCCAAGCATCACTCTATGGCTACACCTTC	CASSQASLYGYTF
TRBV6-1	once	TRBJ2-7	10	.	TGTGCCAGCAGTGTAAGCGAGCAGTACTTC	CASSVSEQYF
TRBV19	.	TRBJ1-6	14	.	TGTGCCAGTAGTATATGGCACAGGGATTCACCCCTCCACTTT	CASSIWHRDSPLHF
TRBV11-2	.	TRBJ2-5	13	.	TGTGCCAGCAGAATAAGGGGGATGGAGACCCAGTACTTC	CASRIRGMETQYF
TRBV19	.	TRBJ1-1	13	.	TGTGCCAGTAGTACTGGGGGCAACACTGAAGCTTTCTTT	CASSTGGNTEAFF
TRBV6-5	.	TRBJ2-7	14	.	TGTGCCAGCAGTTACTCAAACGGGGGCTACGAGCAGTACTTC	CASSYSNGGYEQYF
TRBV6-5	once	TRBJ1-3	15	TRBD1	TGTGCCAGCAGTGTGACAGGGGGCTTTGGAAACACCATATATTTT	CASSVTGGFGNTIYF
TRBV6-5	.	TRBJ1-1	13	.	TGTGCCAGCAGTCTTCAGGGAGGTACTGAAGCTTTCTTT	CASSLQGGTEAFF
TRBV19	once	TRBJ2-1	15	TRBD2	TGTGCCAGTAGTATTACTAGCGGTCAGTACAATGAGCAGTTCTTC	CASSITSGQYNEQFF
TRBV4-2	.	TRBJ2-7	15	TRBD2	TGTGCCAGCAGCCAAGACGGGGGCGGGGGGTACGAGCAGTACTTC	CASSQDGGGGYEQYF
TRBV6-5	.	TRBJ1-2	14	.	TGTGCCAGCAGTTACTCCTCAAGTAACTATGGCTACACCTTC	CASSYSSSNYGYTF
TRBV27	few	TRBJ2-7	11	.	TGTGCCAGCAGTTCCCTGCACGAGCAGTACTTC	CASSSLHEQYF